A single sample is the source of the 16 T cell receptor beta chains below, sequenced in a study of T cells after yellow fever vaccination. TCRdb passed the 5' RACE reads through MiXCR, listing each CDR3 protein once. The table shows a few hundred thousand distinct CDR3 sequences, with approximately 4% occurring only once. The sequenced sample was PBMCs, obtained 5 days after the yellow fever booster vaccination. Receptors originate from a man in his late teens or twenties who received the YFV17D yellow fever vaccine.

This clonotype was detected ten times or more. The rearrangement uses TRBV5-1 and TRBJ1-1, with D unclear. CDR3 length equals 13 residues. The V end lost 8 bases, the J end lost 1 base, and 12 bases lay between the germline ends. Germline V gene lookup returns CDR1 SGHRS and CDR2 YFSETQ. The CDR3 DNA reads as TGCGCCAGTGCTTTGGCAGAGAACACTGAAGCTTTCTTT. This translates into CASALAENTEAFF.

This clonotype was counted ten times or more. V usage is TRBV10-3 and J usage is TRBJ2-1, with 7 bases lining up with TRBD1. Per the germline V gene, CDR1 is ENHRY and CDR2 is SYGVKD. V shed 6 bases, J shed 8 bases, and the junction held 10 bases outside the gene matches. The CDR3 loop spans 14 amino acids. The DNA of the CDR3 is TGTGCCATCAGATCTAATACCGGGACAGATGAGCAGTTCTTC. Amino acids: CAIRSNTGTDEQFF.

CDR3 amino acids: CAISPDSRTDTQYF. The CDR3 DNA sequence: TGTGCCATCAGTCCGGACAGCCGCACAGATACGCAGTATTTT. The chain is built from TRBV10-3 and TRBJ2-3, with D perhaps TRBD1 (6 bases). The V end lost 5 bases, the J end lost 1 base, and 10 bases lay between the germline ends. The germline V gene encodes CDR1 ENHRY and CDR2 SYGVKD. The CDR3 sequence is 14 residues long.

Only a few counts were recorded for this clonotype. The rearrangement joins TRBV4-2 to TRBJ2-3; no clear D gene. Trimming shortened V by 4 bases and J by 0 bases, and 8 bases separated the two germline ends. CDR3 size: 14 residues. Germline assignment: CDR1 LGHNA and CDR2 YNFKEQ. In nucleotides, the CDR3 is TGTGCCAGCAGCCTACTCACTAGCACAGATACGCAGTATTTT. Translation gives CASSLLTSTDTQYF.

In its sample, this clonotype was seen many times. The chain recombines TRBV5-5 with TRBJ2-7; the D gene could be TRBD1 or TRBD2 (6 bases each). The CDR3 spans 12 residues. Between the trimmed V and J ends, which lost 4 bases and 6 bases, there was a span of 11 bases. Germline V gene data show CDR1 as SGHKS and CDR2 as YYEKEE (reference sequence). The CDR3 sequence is CASSLGGGEQYV. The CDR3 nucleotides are TGTGCCAGCAGCCTAGGGGGAGGCGAGCAGTACGTC.

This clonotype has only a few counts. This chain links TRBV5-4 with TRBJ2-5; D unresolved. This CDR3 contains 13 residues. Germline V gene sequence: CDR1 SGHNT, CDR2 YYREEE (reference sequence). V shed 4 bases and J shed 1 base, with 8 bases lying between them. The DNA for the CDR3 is TGTGCCAGCAGCCCGCCCAGCCAAGAGACCCAGTACTTC. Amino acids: CASSPPSQETQYF. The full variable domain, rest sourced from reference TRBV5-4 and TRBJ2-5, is ETGVTQSPTHLIKTRGQQVTLRCSSQSGHNTVSWYQQALGQGPQFIFQYYREEENGRGNFPPRFSGLQFPNYSSELNVNALELDDSALYLCASSPPSQETQYFGPGTRLLVL.

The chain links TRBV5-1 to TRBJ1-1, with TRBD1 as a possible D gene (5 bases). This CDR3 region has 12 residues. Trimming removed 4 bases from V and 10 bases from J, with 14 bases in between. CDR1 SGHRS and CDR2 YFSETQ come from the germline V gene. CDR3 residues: CASSQGHLGAFF. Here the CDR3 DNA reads TGCGCCAGCAGCCAAGGACATCTGGGAGCTTTCTTT.

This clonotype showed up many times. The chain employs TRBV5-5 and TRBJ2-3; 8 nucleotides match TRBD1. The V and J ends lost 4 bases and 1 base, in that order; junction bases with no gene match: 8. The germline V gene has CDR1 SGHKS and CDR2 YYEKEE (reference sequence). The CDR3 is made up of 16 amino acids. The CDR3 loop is CASSRTDRVGTDTQYF. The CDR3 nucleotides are TGTGCCAGCAGCCGAACGGACAGGGTGGGCACAGATACGCAGTATTTT.

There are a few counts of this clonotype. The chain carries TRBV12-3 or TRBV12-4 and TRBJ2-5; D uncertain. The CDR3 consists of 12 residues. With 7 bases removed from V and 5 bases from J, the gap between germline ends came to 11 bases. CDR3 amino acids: CASTHSKETQYF. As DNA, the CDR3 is TGTGCCAGCACTCATAGTAAGGAGACCCAGTACTTC.

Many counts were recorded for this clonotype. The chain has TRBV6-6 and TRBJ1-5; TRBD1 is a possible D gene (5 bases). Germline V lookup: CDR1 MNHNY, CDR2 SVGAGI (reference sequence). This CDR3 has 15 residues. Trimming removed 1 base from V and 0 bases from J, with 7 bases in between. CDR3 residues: CASSYWGDSNQPQHF. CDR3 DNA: TGTGCCAGCAGTTACTGGGGGGATAGCAATCAGCCCCAGCATTTT.

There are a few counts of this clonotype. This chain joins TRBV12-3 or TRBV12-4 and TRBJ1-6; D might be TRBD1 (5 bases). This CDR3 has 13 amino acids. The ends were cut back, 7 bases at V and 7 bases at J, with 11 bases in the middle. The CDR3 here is CASTPRGNSPLHF. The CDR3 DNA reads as TGTGCCAGCACCCCGAGGGGCAATTCACCCCTCCACTTT.

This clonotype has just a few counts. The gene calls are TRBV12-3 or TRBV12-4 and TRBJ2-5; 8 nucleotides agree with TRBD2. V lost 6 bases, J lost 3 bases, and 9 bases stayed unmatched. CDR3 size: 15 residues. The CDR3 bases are TGTGCCAGCAGCTCACCACCGGGGGGGAAAGAGACCCAGTACTTC. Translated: CASSSPPGGKETQYF.

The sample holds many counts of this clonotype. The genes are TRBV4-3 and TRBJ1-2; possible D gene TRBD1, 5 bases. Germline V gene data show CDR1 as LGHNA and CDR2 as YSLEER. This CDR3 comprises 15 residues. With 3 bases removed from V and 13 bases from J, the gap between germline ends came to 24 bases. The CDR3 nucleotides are TGCGCCAGCAGCCAGGGGTCCGGACACGGCCAGAGGCGCACCTTC. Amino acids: CASSQGSGHGQRRTF.

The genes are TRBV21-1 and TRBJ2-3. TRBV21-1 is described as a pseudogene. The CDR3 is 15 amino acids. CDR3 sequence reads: CASSKATAVTDTQYF. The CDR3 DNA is TGTGCCAGCAGCAAAGCGACGGCAGTAACAGATACGCAGTATTTT.

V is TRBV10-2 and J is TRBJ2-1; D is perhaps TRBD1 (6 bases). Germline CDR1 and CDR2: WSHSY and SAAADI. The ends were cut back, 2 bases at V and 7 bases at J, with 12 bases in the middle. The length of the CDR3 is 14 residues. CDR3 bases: TGCGCCAGCAGTGAGGACAGGATCATGAATGAGCAGTTCTTC. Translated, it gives CASSEDRIMNEQFF.

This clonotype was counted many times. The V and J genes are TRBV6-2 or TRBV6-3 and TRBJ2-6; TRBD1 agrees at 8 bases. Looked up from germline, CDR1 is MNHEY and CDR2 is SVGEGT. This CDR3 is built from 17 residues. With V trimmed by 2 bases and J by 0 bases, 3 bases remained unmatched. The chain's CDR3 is CASSYMGQASGANVLTF. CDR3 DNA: TGTGCCAGCAGTTACATGGGACAGGCCTCTGGGGCCAACGTCCTGACTTTC.